These T cell receptor beta chains were read from a single sample in a study of glioma-infiltrating T cells after dendritic cell vaccination. The protocol was immunoSEQ multiplex PCR, while the TCRdb copy is restricted to in-frame clones and leaves out a portion. The sample has 90,000 or so clones; about 81% are singletons. The material sequenced was blood, taken after dendritic cell vaccination. The source of these receptors is a human donor with glioblastoma. The conserved cysteine and the conserved F or W are not part of the CDR3 here.

j_call,v_call,cdr3_aa
TRBJ1-5,TRBV7-2,ASSTPGQGWRTQPQH
TRBJ2-1,TRBV10-1,ASSKAGEEDEQF
TRBJ1-3,TRBV28,AGRPEGQSGNTIY
TRBJ2-3,TRBV7-9,ASSPSGTGGTDTQY
TRBJ2-2,TRBV7-9,ASSIGQHTGELF
TRBJ2-3,TRBV5-1,ASSFAGIADTQY
TRBJ1-2,TRBV10-3,AISLTDSSPYGYT
TRBJ1-4,TRBV5-6,ASSFQGTRSSEKLF
TRBJ2-2,TRBV27,ASSLYAGTARIPELF
TRBJ1-1,TRBV27,ASSLHRGRTEAF
TRBJ2-7,TRBV19,ASSSRRDRFYEQY
TRBJ2-5,TRBV27,ASSLTQGFQETQY
TRBJ1-3,TRBV4-2,ASSQSGTADSGNTIY
TRBJ2-1,TRBV18,ASSPTSGRFLSYNEQF
TRBJ1-1,TRBV11-2,ASSLGPGVGTEAF
TRBJ1-1,TRBV7-9,ASSFMDTNTEAF
TRBJ1-4,TRBV18,ASSPPDWRDNEKLF
TRBJ1-5,TRBV7-9,ASSPGASNQPQH
TRBJ2-3,TRBV4-1,ASSQRGTASTDTQY
TRBJ2-7,TRBV27,ASSLSPTNPYEQY
TRBJ2-1,TRBV19,ASSVRQGNEQF
TRBJ1-2,TRBV19,ASSTRDRLNPLPYGYT
TRBJ2-5,TRBV27,ASSPPLMPGRETQY
TRBJ1-1,TRBV29-1,SVRRGDTEAF
TRBJ2-7,TRBV23-1,ASSRHGSDREQGEQY
TRBJ1-1,TRBV7-8,ASSSWGGDTEAF
TRBJ1-5,TRBV19,ASSIPLGGDSNQPQH
TRBJ1-2,TRBV15,ATSREGRGPTNYGYT
TRBJ2-1,TRBV4-1,ASSQGAGGSSYNEQF
TRBJ2-7,TRBV2,ASRDRQGPGYEQY
TRBJ2-7,TRBV5-4,ASSRESHEQY
TRBJ2-3,TRBV29-1,SVGWTGITDTQY
TRBJ2-2,TRBV9,ASRPSGLAGGLGELF
TRBJ1-6,TRBV5-1,ASSLGGGGEPLH
TRBJ2-1,TRBV5-8,ASSLGDRPYNEQF
TRBJ1-4,TRBV6-6,ASSYGGSELF
TRBJ2-2,TRBV4-1,ASSKRVVSLNTGELF
TRBJ1-2,TRBV6-6,ASSESWGSSYGYT
TRBJ1-2,TRBV5-1,ASSLSGDGGYT
TRBJ1-1,TRBV30,AWSGNRVVSEAF
TRBJ2-2,TRBV9,ASNSGQGSKTGELF
TRBJ1-3,TRBV7-9,ASSSRTRGSGNTIY
TRBJ1-2,TRBV2,ASSGTVNYGYT
TRBJ1-1,TRBV4-2,ASSQEQGRGTEAF
TRBJ1-1,TRBV5-1,ASSLQGMTEAF